Shown below are 11 T cell receptor beta chains from a single sample sequenced in a study of regulatory T cells in long-lasting Graves disease. To make TCR beta libraries, researchers used iRepertoire HTBI primers and Arm-PCR of CDR3 regions. TCRdb ran MiXCR on the multiplex PCR reads and lists one entry per CDR3 protein. The sample records some 490,000 distinct CDR3 sequences, around 12% being singletons. Described time point: newly diagnosed GD, antithyroid drugs for less than 3 months. RNA isolated from PBMCs was used to make the TCR library. This sample was also put to use in a study of T cells in Graves' hyperthyroidism and ophthalmopathy.

The sample here was peripheral blood mononuclear cells (PBMCs), taken at new diagnosis, from a patient treated with antithyroid drugs. Receptors originate from a woman aged 25 to 39 with Graves disease.

The chain carries TRBV11-2 and TRBJ2-3; a weak D match, TRBD1 (6 bases). V lost 6 bases and J 9 bases, leaving 22 bases between the germline ends. Germline V gene lookup returns CDR1 SGHAT and CDR2 FQNNGV. The CDR3 has 15 amino acids. The DNA for the CDR3 is TGTGCCAGCAGTTCAGGGGTGAACCCCCTTGAAACGCAGTATTTT. It specifies CASSSGVNPLETQYF.

This clonotype was detected ten times or more. The chain combines TRBV12-3 or TRBV12-4 with TRBJ1-2, with no clear D. The CDR3 spans 13 residues. Trimming stripped 1 base from V and 4 bases from J, with 7 bases between. The CDR3 sequence is CASSLDITYGYTF. In DNA form, the CDR3 reads TGTGCCAGCAGTTTAGACATTACCTATGGCTACACCTTC.

This clonotype was recorded many times. V gene TRBV7-3 combines with J gene TRBJ2-1, with D perhaps matching TRBD1 or TRBD2 (5 bases each). The CDR3 length is 13 residues. In germline, CDR1 is SGHTA, CDR2 FQGTGA. Trimming removed 3 bases at V and 10 bases at J, with 13 bases between. CDR3 nucleotides: TGTGCCAGCAGCTTTTCGCGACGGGGCGAGCAGTTCTTC. This encodes CASSFSRRGEQFF.

J is TRBJ2-5 and V is TRBV12-3 or TRBV12-4; 12 bases map to TRBD1. The J segment lost 4 bases and the V segment lost 2 bases, leaving 5 bases of the junction unmatched. The CDR3 extends over 16 amino acids. The CDR3 nucleotides are TGTGCCAGCAGTTTACCCGGGACAGGGGGCTCAGAGACCCAGTACTTC. Protein product: CASSLPGTGGSETQYF.

The sample holds many counts of this clonotype. The rearrangement links TRBV7-2 to TRBJ2-1; 7 nucleotides align to TRBD2. The CDR3 spans 15 residues. Germline V gives CDR1 SGHTA, CDR2 FQGNSA. After removal of 5 bases from V and 0 bases from J, the junction contained 4 bases not matched to a gene. DNA for the CDR3: TGTGCCAGCAGCACTAGGACTAGCTCCTACAATGAGCAGTTCTTC. This codes for CASSTRTSSYNEQFF.

This chain links TRBV28 with TRBJ1-4; D gene ambiguous. CDR1 is MDHEN and CDR2 is SYDVKM in the germline V gene. The CDR3 is made up of 13 amino acids. Trimming pared 8 bases from V and 5 bases from J, leaving 12 bases between. CDR3 sequence reads: CASGMGGNEKLFF. The CDR3 DNA sequence: TGTGCCAGCGGCATGGGCGGGAATGAAAAACTGTTTTTT.

This clonotype was seen a few times. The genes are TRBV7-9 and TRBJ2-3; D unclear. The CDR3 length is 16 residues. The germline V gene has CDR1 SEHNR and CDR2 FQNEAQ (reference sequence). V lost 4 bases, J lost 0 bases, and 14 bases lay in between. The CDR3, as DNA: TGTGCCAGCAGCTATATCGGAAGGGATAGCACAGATACGCAGTATTTT. It encodes CASSYIGRDSTDTQYF.

The chain carries TRBV20-1 and TRBJ2-5; D gene unclear. CDR1 is DFQATT and CDR2 is SNEGSKA in the germline V gene (reference sequence). CDR3 size: 12 residues. V was clipped by 6 bases and J by 1 base, with 9 bases between them. Here the CDR3 reads CSAYATQETQYF. DNA of the CDR3: TGCAGTGCCTACGCGACCCAAGAGACCCAGTACTTC.

In its sample, this clonotype was seen many times. V and J are TRBV20-1 and TRBJ2-1; 13 bases match TRBD2. The germline V gene encodes CDR1 DFQATT and CDR2 SNEGSKA (reference sequence). The ends lost 7 bases at V and 12 bases at J; junction bases unmatched: 9. This CDR3 has 13 residues. CDR3 DNA sequence: TGCAGTGGGTGGACTAGCGGGAGTAGGGGGCAGTTCTTC. This encodes CSGWTSGSRGQFF.

Ten or more counts support this clonotype. The chain recombines TRBV7-8 with TRBJ2-7, with unresolved D. Germline-derived CDR1 and CDR2 are SGHVS and FQNEAQ. The V end lost 3 bases, the J end lost 0 bases, and 9 bases lay between the germline ends. The CDR3 runs to 14 residues. CDR3 loop: CASSLGISSYEQYF. In DNA, the CDR3 is TGTGCCAGCAGCTTGGGGATTTCCTCCTACGAGCAGTACTTC.

V usage is TRBV7-9 and J usage is TRBJ2-7; 9 bases agree with TRBD1. The CDR3 loop spans 15 amino acids. Unmatched junction bases numbered 7, after V lost 5 bases and J lost 2 bases. Germline CDR1 and CDR2: SEHNR and FQNEAQ (reference sequence). In nucleotides, the CDR3 is TGTGCCAGCAGCCTTGGACAGGGGAATACCTACGAGCAGTACTTC. It encodes CASSLGQGNTYEQYF.